A single sample is the source of the 15 T cell receptor beta chains below, sequenced in a study of post-analysis software for immune sequencing data. General study points: TRBV5-6, TRBV5-1 and TRBV20-1 belonged to a set of roughly 5 TRBV segments that were more frequent in patients than controls.

Prepared libraries of TCR beta cDNA carried unique molecular identifiers. In TCRdb, the PCR reads were re-called with MiXCR into one record per CDR3 protein. The sample includes 820,000 or so distinct CDR3 sequences, about 57% of them seen just once. What these receptors recognize is not known. Sequenced material: blood. Receptors originate from a girl aged 5-17 years with multiple sclerosis.

This chain connects TRBV6-6 to TRBJ1-2; 7 bases align to TRBD1. V shed 0 bases, J shed 2 bases, and the junction held 9 bases outside the gene matches. Looked up from germline, CDR1 is MNHNY and CDR2 is SVGAGI (reference sequence). The CDR3 has 17 residues. The CDR3 loop is CASSYSAPGGANYGYTF. As DNA, the CDR3 is TGTGCCAGCAGTTACTCGGCGCCAGGGGGGGCCAACTATGGCTACACCTTC.

The gene calls are TRBV27 and TRBJ1-5, with D possibly being TRBD1 (5 bases). The CDR3 length is 15 residues. CDR1 is MNHEY and CDR2 is SMNVEV in the germline V gene (reference sequence). V was cut by 0 bases and J by 9 bases, with 15 bases left in between. CDR3 DNA: TGTGCCAGCAGTTTATCAGGCCAGGCGGGGCCGCCCCAGCATTTT. This sequence encodes CASSLSGQAGPPQHF.

The V call is TRBV6-1, the J call TRBJ2-5; 7 bases agree with TRBD2. The V gene end was trimmed by 4 bases and the J gene end by 2 bases; junction bases not matched to a gene: 4. The CDR3 covers 14 residues. Germline V gene sequence: CDR1 MNHNS, CDR2 SASEGT. CDR3 nucleotide sequence: TGTGCCAGCAGTGGGGGACTAACACAAGAGACCCAGTACTTC. The encoded protein is CASSGGLTQETQYF.

This clonotype was observed a few times. At one end the junction does not follow the germline gene, possibly because of a read error. The chain links TRBV6-6 to TRBJ1-6, with D tentatively TRBD1 (6 bases). Germline V gene lookup returns CDR1 MNHNY and CDR2 SVGAGI (reference sequence). The CDR3 consists of 15 residues. The CDR3 coding sequence is TGTGCCTGCAGTTCTCAGGACAGTTATAATTCACCCCTCCACTTT. Translation gives CACSSQDSYNSPLHF.

This clonotype was found a few times. The genes are TRBV20-1 and TRBJ2-1, with D possibly TRBD1 on 5 matching bases. Between the trimmed V and J ends, which lost 0 bases and 0 bases, there was a span of 12 bases. Germline lookup yields CDR1 DFQATT and CDR2 SNEGSKA (reference sequence). CDR3 length equals 16 residues. The CDR3 is CSARDGAPSSYNEQFF. DNA of the CDR3: TGCAGTGCTAGAGATGGGGCTCCAAGCTCCTACAATGAGCAGTTCTTC.

This rearrangement joins TRBV29-1 to TRBJ2-3; D could derive from TRBD1 or TRBD2 (5 bases each). Germline V CDR1 and CDR2: SQVTM, ANQGSEA. Trimming stripped 4 bases from V and 2 bases from J, with 7 bases between. The CDR3 extends over 12 amino acids. The CDR3 coding sequence is TGCAGCGTTGTTGGGACCACAGATACGCAGTATTTT. Translation: CSVVGTTDTQYF.

The V and J genes are TRBV11-3 and TRBJ2-2, with 12 positions matching TRBD2. The germline CDR1 and CDR2 sequences are SGHNT and YENEEA. The CDR3 sequence is 17 residues long. Unmatched junction bases numbered 7, after V lost 4 bases and J lost 4 bases. The CDR3 protein is CASSSWTSGKGTGELFF. As DNA, the CDR3 is TGTGCCAGCAGCTCGTGGACTAGCGGGAAGGGCACCGGGGAGCTGTTTTTT.

This sequence joins TRBV5-1 and TRBJ2-4; D possibly corresponds to TRBD1 (5 bases). The DNA end favors TRBJ2-7, so the J call may be wrong. Germline CDR1 is SGHRS and CDR2 is YFSETQ. The CDR3 length is 14 residues. The CDR3 region has the DNA TGCGCCAGCAGCTTGCAGGGAAAGGTTCACGAGCAGTACTTC. This codes for CASSLQGKVHEQYF.

This clonotype appeared a few times. J is TRBJ2-7 and V is TRBV6-6; D might be TRBD1 (5 bases). Trimming left V 3 bases short and J 5 bases short, with 14 bases between. Germline V gene data show CDR1 as MNHNY and CDR2 as SVGAGI (reference sequence). The CDR3 has 14 residues. The CDR3: CASSYWQGNNEQYF. DNA for the CDR3: TGTGCCAGCAGTTATTGGCAGGGCAATAACGAGCAGTACTTC.

V is TRBV2 and J is TRBJ2-6; D unclear. The germline V and J ends were trimmed by 9 bases and 0 bases, with 6 bases remaining between them. Germline lookup yields CDR1 SNHLY and CDR2 FYNNEI. CDR3 size: 13 residues. As DNA, the CDR3 is TGTGCCAGTAGATACTCTGGGGCCAACGTCCTGACTTTC. Residues: CASRYSGANVLTF.

The chain recombines TRBV5-5 with TRBJ2-7; 8 bases match TRBD2. Germline CDR1 and CDR2: SGHKS and YYEKEE (reference sequence). J lost 9 bases, V lost 2 bases, and 4 bases had no gene match. The CDR3 covers 12 residues. The CDR3 nucleotides read TGTGCCAGCAGCTTTCGAAGCGGGAGGCAGTACTTC. Protein product: CASSFRSGRQYF.

The rearrangement links TRBV6-5 to TRBJ1-1; the D is unclear. Germline V gives CDR1 MNHEY, CDR2 SVGAGI. The CDR3 is made up of 11 amino acids. V dropped 7 bases and J dropped 3 bases, with 6 bases sitting between them. For the CDR3, the DNA is TGTGCCAGCATCCGATACACTGAAGCTTTCTTT. The encoded protein is CASIRYTEAFF.

The chain is built from TRBV29-1 and TRBJ2-1; 7 bases match TRBD2. Trimming removed 3 bases from V and 7 bases from J; junction bases left unmatched: 6. The length of the CDR3 is 13 residues. The germline V gene encodes CDR1 SQVTM and CDR2 ANQGSEA. The CDR3 loop reads CSVEKRDWNEQFF. The CDR3 region has the DNA TGCAGCGTTGAGAAGCGGGATTGGAATGAGCAGTTCTTC.

This clonotype is a singleton in its sample. The rearrangement links TRBV6-2 or TRBV6-3 to TRBJ2-7; 10 nucleotides align to TRBD2. V trimming: 5 bases; J trimming: 5 bases; junction bases outside the gene matches: 12. The germline V gene encodes CDR1 MNHEY and CDR2 SVGEGT. The CDR3 totals 16 residues. Here the CDR3 DNA reads TGTGCCAGCAGTGACACCTTACGACTAGCGGGCGACGAGCAGTACTTC. Protein sequence: CASSDTLRLAGDEQYF.

The chain couples TRBV7-9 to TRBJ1-1, with TRBD1 as a possible D gene (6 bases). V lost 4 bases to trimming and J lost 4 bases, with 13 bases between them. Per the germline V gene, CDR1 is SEHNR and CDR2 is FQNEAQ (reference sequence). This CDR3 is 14 amino acids long. CDR3 sequence (DNA): TGTGCCAGCAGCTCGCAACAGGGAACCACTGAAGCTTTCTTT. Encoded protein: CASSSQQGTTEAFF.